Sequencing of this TCR beta chain was carried out in a study of blood T cell repertoires in COVID-19. At the level of the study: The United States, Italy and Spain supplied acute and convalescent COVID-19 samples. The cDNA or gDNA used as material had been derived from T cells, B-cell-depleted T cells, or PBMCs.

Germline V lookup: CDR1 SGHTA, CDR2 FQGNSA. Deletions cut 6 bases from V and 4 bases from J, with 17 bases between. This CDR3 is built from 15 residues. In the study's own analysis: For nucleated cells, counts were estimated from reference gene primer amplification. The data were produced by immunoSEQ multiplex PCR, yet TCRdb's version contains in-frame clones alone and is incomplete. V and J calls and clone size are given by that table; D and trimming were obtained from the DNA. The sample has around 100,000 clones, roughly nine tenths seen once. The sample taken for sequencing was peripheral blood. This receptor was obtained from a human donor with active COVID-19. The donor label of this sample is uncertain. The chain is built from TRBV7-2 and TRBJ2-3; tentatively, D is TRBD2 (7 bases). The CDR3 DNA reads TGTGCCAGCAGAGACGTCACGGGGGGCCCAGATACGCAGTATTTT. This gives the protein CASRDVTGGPDTQYF.